This T cell receptor (beta chain) was retrieved from a study of blood T cell repertoires in COVID-19. Overall study context: T cells, B-cell-depleted T cells, or PBMCs provided the cDNA or gDNA that served as material.

Clones were sequenced by immunoSEQ multiplex PCR, and TCRdb holds only the in-frame ones, with some missing. This sample has 110,000 to 150,000 clones, with roughly 85% found just once. The germline gives CDR1 SGHNT, CDR2 YYREEE (reference sequence). The CDR3 is made up of 13 amino acids. Trimming left V 6 bases short and J 8 bases short, with 15 bases between. The V call is TRBV5-4, the J call TRBJ2-1; D is unresolved. This clonotype was sampled from a man aged 60-69 years with acute or convalescent COVID-19. Sample: peripheral blood. CDR3 coding DNA: TGTGCCAGCATTAGTCTAAGTCGGGATGAGCAGTTCTTC. It is translated as CASISLSRDEQFF.